What follows is one TCR beta chain and its context. Its antigen is as yet unknown. V was trimmed by 6 bases and J by 6 bases, leaving 9 bases between them. This CDR3 has 13 residues. Looked up from germline, CDR1 is MNHEY and CDR2 is SVGAGI. Healthy people donating bone marrow made up the donors. The data stem from a study of cytomegalovirus exposure and HLA in healthy donors. Overall study: Clustering assigned around 77% of the approximately 400 genotyped donors to the Caucasian-associated ancestry cluster.

Whole-study results and caveats: Per a later analysis, HLA-associated TCR beta chains showed more clonal expansion than other, equally common TCR beta chains. Serostatus for CMV was the only available immune exposure information.

The PCR used 60 Vbeta and 13 Jbeta primers. The assay was immunoSEQ multiplex PCR, and TCRdb's table has in-frame clones only and misses some. The sample has around 130,000 clones; roughly 82% are singletons. This TCR was sampled from a woman aged 18-29 years in good health and CMV-seropositive. Sequencing used PBMCs. The chain recombines TRBV6-5 with TRBJ1-6; weak D call: TRBD1 (6 bases). CDR3 loop: CASSGQINSPLHF. The CDR3 region has the DNA TGTGCCAGCAGCGGACAGATTAATTCACCCCTCCACTTT.